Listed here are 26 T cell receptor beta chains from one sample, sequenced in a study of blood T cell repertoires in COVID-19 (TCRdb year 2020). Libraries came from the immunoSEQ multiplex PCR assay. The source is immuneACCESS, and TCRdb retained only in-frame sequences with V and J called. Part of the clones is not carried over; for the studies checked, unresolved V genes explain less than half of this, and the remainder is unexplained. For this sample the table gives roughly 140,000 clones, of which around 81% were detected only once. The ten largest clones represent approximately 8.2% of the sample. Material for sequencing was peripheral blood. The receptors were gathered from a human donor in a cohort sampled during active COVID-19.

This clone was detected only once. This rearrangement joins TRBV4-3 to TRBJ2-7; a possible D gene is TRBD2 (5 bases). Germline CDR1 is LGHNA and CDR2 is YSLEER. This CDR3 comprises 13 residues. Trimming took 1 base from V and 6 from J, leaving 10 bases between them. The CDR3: CASSQAEGSEQYF. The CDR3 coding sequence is TGCGCCAGCAGCCAAGCCGAGGGTTCCGAGCAGTACTTC.

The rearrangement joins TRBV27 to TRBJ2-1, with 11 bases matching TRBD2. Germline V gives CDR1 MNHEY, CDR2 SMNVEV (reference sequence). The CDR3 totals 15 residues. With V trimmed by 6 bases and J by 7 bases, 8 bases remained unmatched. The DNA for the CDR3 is TGTGCCAGCAGCAGGATTACTAGCGGGAGTAATGAGCAGTTCTTC. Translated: CASSRITSGSNEQFF.

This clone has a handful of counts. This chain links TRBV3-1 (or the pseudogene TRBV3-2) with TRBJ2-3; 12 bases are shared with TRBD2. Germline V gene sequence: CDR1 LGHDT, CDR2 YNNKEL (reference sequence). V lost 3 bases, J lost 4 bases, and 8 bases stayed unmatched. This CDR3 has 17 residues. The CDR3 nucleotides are TGTGCCAGCAGCCAGGCTGCCGGACTAGCGGGGTCAGATACGCAGTATTTT. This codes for CASSQAAGLAGSDTQYF.

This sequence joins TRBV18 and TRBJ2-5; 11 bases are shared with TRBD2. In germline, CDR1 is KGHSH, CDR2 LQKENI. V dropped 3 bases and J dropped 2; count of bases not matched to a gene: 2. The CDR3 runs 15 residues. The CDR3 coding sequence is TGTGCCAGCTCACCTCGGACTAGCGGGCAAGAGACCCAGTACTTC. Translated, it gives CASSPRTSGQETQYF.

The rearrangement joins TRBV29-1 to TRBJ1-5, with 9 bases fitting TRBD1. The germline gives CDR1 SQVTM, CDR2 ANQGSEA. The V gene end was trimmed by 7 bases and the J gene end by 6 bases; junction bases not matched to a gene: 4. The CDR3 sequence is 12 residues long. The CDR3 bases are TGCAGCGCAGACAGGGGGTTTCAGCCCCAGCATTTT. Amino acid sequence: CSADRGFQPQHF. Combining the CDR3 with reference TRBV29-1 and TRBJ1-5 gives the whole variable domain SAVISQKPSRDICQRGTSLTIQCQVDSQVTMMFWYRQQPGQSLTLIATANQGSEATYESGFVIDKFPISRPNLTFSTLTVSNMSPEDSSIYLCSADRGFQPQHFGDGTRLSIL.

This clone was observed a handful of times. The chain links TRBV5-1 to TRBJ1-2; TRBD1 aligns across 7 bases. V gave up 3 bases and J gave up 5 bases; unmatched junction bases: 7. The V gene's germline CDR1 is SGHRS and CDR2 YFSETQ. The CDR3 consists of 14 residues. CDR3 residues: CASSSSQGVYGYTF. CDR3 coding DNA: TGCGCCAGCAGCTCCTCCCAGGGGGTTTATGGCTACACCTTC.

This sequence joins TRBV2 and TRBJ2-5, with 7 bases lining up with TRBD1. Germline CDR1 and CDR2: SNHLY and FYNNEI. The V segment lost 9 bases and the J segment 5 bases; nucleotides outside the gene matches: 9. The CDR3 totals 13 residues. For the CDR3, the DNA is TGTGCCAGGAAGGACAGGTCCGTGGAGACCCAGTACTTC. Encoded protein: CARKDRSVETQYF.

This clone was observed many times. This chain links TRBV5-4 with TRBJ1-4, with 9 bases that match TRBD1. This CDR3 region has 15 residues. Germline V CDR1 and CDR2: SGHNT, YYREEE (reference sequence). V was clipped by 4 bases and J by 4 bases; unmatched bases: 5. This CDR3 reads CASSVNRGLNEKLFF. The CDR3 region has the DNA TGTGCCAGCAGCGTTAACAGGGGGCTTAATGAAAAACTGTTTTTT. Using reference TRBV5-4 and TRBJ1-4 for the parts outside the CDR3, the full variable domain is ETGVTQSPTHLIKTRGQQVTLRCSSQSGHNTVSWYQQALGQGPQFIFQYYREEENGRGNFPPRFSGLQFPNYSSELNVNALELDDSALYLCASSVNRGLNEKLFFGSGTQLSVL.

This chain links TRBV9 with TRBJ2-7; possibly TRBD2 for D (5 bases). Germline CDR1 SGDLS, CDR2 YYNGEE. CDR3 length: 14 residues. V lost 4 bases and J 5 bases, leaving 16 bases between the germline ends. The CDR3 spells CASSSSVATHEQYF. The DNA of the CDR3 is TGTGCCAGCAGCTCATCGGTAGCGACCCACGAGCAGTACTTC.

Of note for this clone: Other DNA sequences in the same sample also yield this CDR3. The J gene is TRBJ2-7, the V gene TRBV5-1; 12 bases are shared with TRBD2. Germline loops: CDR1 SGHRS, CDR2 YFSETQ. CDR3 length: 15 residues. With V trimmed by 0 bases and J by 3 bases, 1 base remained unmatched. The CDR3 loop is CASSLGLAGVYEQYF. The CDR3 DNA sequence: TGCGCCAGCAGCTTGGGACTAGCGGGAGTCTACGAGCAGTACTTC.

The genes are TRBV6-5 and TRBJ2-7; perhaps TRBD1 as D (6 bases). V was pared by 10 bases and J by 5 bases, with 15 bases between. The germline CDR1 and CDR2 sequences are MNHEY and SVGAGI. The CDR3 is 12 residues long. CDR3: CATRDIPHEQYF. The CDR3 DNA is TGTGCCACCCGGGACATCCCCCACGAGCAGTACTTC.

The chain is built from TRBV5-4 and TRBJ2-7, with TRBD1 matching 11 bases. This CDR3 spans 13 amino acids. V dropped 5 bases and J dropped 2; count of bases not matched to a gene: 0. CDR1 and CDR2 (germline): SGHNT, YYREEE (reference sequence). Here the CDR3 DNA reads TGTGCCAGCAGGGGACAGGGGGCCTACGAGCAGTACTTC. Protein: CASRGQGAYEQYF.

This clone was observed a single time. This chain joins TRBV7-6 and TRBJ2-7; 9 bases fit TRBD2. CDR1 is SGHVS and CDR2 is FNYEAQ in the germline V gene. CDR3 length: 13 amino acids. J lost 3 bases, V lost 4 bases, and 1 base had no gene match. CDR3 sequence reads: CASSSTSGYEQYF. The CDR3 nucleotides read TGTGCCAGCAGCTCGACTAGCGGCTACGAGCAGTACTTC.

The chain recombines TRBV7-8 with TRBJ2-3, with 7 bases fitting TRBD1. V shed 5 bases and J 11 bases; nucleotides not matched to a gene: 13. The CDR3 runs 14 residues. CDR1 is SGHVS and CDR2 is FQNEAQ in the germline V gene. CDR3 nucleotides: TGTGCCAGCAGCCCGCGACAGGGTTCACTTGGGCAGTATTTT. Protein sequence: CASSPRQGSLGQYF. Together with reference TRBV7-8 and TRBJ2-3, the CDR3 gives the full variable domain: GAGVSQSPRYKVAKRGQDVALRCDPISGHVSLFWYQQALGQGPEFLTYFQNEAQLDKSGLPSDRFFAERPEGSVSTLKIQRTQQEDSAVYLCASSPRQGSLGQYFGPGTRLTVL.

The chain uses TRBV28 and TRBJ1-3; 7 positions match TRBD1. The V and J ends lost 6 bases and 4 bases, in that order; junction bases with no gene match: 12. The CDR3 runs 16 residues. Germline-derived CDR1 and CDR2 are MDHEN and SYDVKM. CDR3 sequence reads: CASRLRQGTWGNTIYF. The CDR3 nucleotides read TGTGCCAGCAGGCTCAGACAGGGCACGTGGGGAAACACCATATATTTT. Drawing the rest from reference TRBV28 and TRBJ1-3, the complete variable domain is DVKVTQSSRYLVKRTGEKVFLECVQDMDHENMFWYRQDPGLGLRLIYFSYDVKMKEKGDIPEGYSVSREKKERFSLILESASTNQTSMYLCASRLRQGTWGNTIYFGEGSWLTVV.

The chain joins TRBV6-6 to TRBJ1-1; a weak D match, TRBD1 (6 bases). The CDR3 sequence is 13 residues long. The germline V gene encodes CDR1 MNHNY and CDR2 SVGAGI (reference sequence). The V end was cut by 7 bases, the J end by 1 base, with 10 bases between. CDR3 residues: CASTDRQNTEAFF. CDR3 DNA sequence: TGTGCCAGCACGGACAGACAGAACACTGAAGCTTTCTTT.

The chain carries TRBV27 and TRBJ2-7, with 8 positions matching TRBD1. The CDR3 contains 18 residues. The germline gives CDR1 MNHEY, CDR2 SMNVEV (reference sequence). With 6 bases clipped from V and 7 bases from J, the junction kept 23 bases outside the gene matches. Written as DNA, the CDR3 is TGTGCCAGCAGGGACAGGGCCACGATTGCAACAGGCCTCCGGGAGCAGTACTTC. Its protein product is CASRDRATIATGLREQYF.

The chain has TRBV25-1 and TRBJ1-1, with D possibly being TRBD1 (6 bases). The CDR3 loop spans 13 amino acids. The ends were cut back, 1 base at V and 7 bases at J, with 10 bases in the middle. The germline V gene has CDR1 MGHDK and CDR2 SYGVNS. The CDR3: CASSEWGGLEAFF. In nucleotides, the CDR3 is TGTGCCAGCAGTGAATGGGGGGGGCTTGAAGCTTTCTTT.

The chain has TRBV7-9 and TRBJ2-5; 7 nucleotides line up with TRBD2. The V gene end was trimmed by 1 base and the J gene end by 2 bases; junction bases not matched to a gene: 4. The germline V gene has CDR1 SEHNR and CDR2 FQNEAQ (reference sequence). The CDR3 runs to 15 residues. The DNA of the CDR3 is TGTGCCAGCAGCTTAGGTAGCGGGCCTCAAGAGACCCAGTACTTC. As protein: CASSLGSGPQETQYF.

The CDR3 DNA follows: TGTGCCAGCGGACCGGCTGAGGACAGCGTCCCCGAAAAACTGTTTTTT. Translation: CASGPAEDSVPEKLFF. This chain uses TRBV4-2 with TRBJ1-4; tentative D call: TRBD1 (6 bases). V shed 8 bases and J shed 8 bases, with 24 bases lying between them. Germline CDR1 and CDR2: LGHNA and YNFKEQ. This CDR3 has 16 amino acids.

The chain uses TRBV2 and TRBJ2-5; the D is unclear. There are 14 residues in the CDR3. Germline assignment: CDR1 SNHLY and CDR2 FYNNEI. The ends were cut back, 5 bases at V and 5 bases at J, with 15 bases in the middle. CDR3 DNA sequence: TGTGCCAGCAGTTCTTCCCCTCTACGGGAGACCCAGTACTTC. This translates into CASSSSPLRETQYF.

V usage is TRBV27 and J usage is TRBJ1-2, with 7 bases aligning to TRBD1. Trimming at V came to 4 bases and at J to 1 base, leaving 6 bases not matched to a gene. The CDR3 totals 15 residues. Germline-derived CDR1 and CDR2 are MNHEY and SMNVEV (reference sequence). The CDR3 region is CASSSPDRDNYGYTF. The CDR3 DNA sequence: TGTGCCAGCAGTTCCCCAGACAGGGATAACTATGGCTACACCTTC.

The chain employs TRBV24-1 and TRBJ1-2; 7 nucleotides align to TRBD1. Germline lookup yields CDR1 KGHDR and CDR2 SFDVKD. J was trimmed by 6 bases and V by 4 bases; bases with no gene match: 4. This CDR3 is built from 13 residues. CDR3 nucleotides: TGTGCCACCAGTGAGACAGGGACAGATGGCTACACCTTC. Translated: CATSETGTDGYTF.

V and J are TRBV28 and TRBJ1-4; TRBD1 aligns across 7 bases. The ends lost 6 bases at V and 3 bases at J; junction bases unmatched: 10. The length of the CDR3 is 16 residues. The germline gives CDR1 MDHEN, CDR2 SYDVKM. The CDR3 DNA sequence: TGTGCCAGCAGGATAGGGGGCGCCGGGGCTAATGAAAAACTGTTTTTT. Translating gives CASRIGGAGANEKLFF.

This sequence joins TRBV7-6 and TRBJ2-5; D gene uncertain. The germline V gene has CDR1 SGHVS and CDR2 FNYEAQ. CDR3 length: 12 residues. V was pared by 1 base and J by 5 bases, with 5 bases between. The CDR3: CASSLGPETQYF. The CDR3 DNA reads TGTGCCAGCAGCTTAGGTCCGGAGACCCAGTACTTC.

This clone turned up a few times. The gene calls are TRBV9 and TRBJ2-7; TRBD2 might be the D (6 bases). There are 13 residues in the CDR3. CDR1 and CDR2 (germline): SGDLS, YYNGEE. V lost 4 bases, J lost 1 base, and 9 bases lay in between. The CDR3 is CASSPGTSYEQYF. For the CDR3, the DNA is TGTGCCAGCAGCCCCGGGACTTCCTACGAGCAGTACTTC. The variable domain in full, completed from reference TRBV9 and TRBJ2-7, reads DSGVTQTPKHLITATGQRVTLRCSPRSGDLSVYWYQQSLDQGLQFLIQYYNGEERAKGNILERFSAQQFPDLHSELNLSSLELGDSALYFCASSPGTSYEQYFGPGTRLTVT.